Shown below are 21 T cell receptor beta chains from a single sample sequenced in a study of T cells after yellow fever vaccination. TCRdb analysed the 5' RACE reads with MiXCR anew, one entry per CDR3 protein. The sample has 100,000 to 150,000 distinct CDR3 sequences, more than 6% seen once; the top ten hold roughly 2.6%. The material was CD4+ T cells sorted from PBMCs, obtained approximately 11 days after the first yellow fever vaccination. Receptors originate from a man in his late teens or twenties who received the YFV17D yellow fever vaccine.

At least ten counts were recorded for this clonotype. The chain couples TRBV7-2 to TRBJ1-5; 12 bases match TRBD1. J gave up 5 bases and V 0 bases, and 2 bases lay outside the gene matches. CDR1 SGHTA and CDR2 FQGNSA come from the germline V gene. The CDR3 totals 16 residues. The CDR3 bases are TGTGCCAGCAGCTTAGCGGGGACAGGGGGCTATCAGCCCCAGCATTTT. Its protein is CASSLAGTGGYQPQHF. The full variable domain, with the rest looked up from reference TRBV7-2 and TRBJ1-5, is GAGVSQSPSNKVTEKGKDVELRCDPISGHTALYWYRQSLGQGLEFLIYFQGNSAPDKSGLPSDRFSAERTGGSVSTLTIQRTQQEDSAVYLCASSLAGTGGYQPQHFGDGTRLSIL.

This clonotype has at least ten counts. The gene calls are TRBV25-1 and TRBJ2-7; TRBD2 is a possible D gene (5 bases). This CDR3 comprises 13 residues. Germline CDR1 is MGHDK and CDR2 is SYGVNS. The V gene lost 5 bases and the J gene lost 2 bases, with 10 bases spanning the gap. The CDR3 DNA reads TGTGCCAGCAGTCCCCGGCGGGCCTACGAGCAGTACTTC. It is translated as CASSPRRAYEQYF.

This clonotype has more than one count but fewer than ten. The chain links TRBV10-3 to TRBJ2-5; TRBD1 is a possible D gene (5 bases). Germline values: CDR1 ENHRY, CDR2 SYGVKD. The CDR3 runs to 13 residues. The ends were cut back, 6 bases at V and 1 base at J, with 9 bases in the middle. CDR3 in DNA: TGTGCCATCAGCCTAGACAGCCAAGAGACCCAGTACTTC. Translation gives CAISLDSQETQYF.

As concerns this clonotype: One junction end disagrees with the germline gene, perhaps due to a read error. CDR3 residues: CASSLSGGDYDQYF. The CDR3 DNA follows: TGTGCCAGCAGCTTATCAGGGGGTGACTACGATCAGTACTTC. This chain links TRBV11-3 with TRBJ2-7; TRBD1 matches at 7 bases. Germline-derived CDR1 and CDR2 are SGHNT and YENEEA. The CDR3 extends over 14 amino acids.

This clonotype appeared many times. The chain is built from TRBV9 and TRBJ1-1, with 7 bases matching TRBD1. This CDR3 contains 15 residues. V was pared by 1 base and J by 3 bases, with 6 bases of the junction left unmatched. Germline V CDR1 and CDR2: SGDLS, YYNGEE. DNA for the CDR3: TGTGCCAGCAGCGTAATCGAGAGGGGGCACACTGAAGCTTTCTTT. Encoded protein: CASSVIERGHTEAFF.

Worth noting for this clonotype: A junction boundary mismatches the germline segment, possibly from a read error. This chain joins TRBV7-2 and TRBJ1-1, with unresolved D. The CDR3 has 13 residues. Germline CDR1 reads SGHTA; CDR2 reads FQGNSA. The CDR3 DNA reads TGTGCCAGCTGCTTATCCCAGAACACTGAAGCTTTCTTT. Its translation: CASCLSQNTEAFF.

Ten or more counts support this clonotype. The CDR3 coding sequence is TGCAGTGGGAAACCCCCCTCGGGCAGGGTGCGCAATGAGCAGTTCTTC. Translating it yields CSGKPPSGRVRNEQFF. V gene TRBV20-1 combines with J gene TRBJ2-1; perhaps TRBD1 as D (5 bases). The V and J ends lost 7 bases and 6 bases respectively, with 25 bases between them. The CDR3 consists of 16 residues. Germline CDR1 is DFQATT and CDR2 is SNEGSKA (reference sequence).

This clonotype was counted many times. The chain carries TRBV7-6 and TRBJ2-3; TRBD1 might be the D (6 bases). CDR1 is SGHVS and CDR2 is FNYEAQ in the germline V gene. V was cut by 5 bases and J by 8 bases, with 11 bases left in between. The CDR3 runs 12 residues. CDR3 coding DNA: TGTGCCAGCAGCACTACAGGGCCTACGCAGTATTTT. It yields the protein CASSTTGPTQYF.

This clonotype was picked up many times. The V call is TRBV5-5, the J call TRBJ2-1; no firm D call. The CDR3 is made up of 17 amino acids. Germline V gives CDR1 SGHKS, CDR2 YYEKEE (reference sequence). The V end was cut by 5 bases, the J end by 2 bases, with 20 bases between. The CDR3 nucleotides read TGTGCCAGCAGACTGTCCCCCGCCGGAATCCCCTACAATGAGCAGTTCTTC. The encoded protein is CASRLSPAGIPYNEQFF.

This clonotype showed up just a few times. V gene TRBV7-2 combines with J gene TRBJ2-3, with D possibly being TRBD1 (5 bases). CDR3 size: 14 residues. V lost 8 bases and J 0 bases, leaving 12 bases between the germline ends. Germline V lookup: CDR1 SGHTA, CDR2 FQGNSA. This chain's CDR3 is CASRLGPSTDTQYF. CDR3 sequence (DNA): TGTGCCAGCCGTCTGGGGCCTAGCACAGATACGCAGTATTTT.

Of note for this clonotype: It may be a read error: a sequence one base away is much more abundant. V and J are TRBV24-1 and TRBJ2-2, with D tentatively TRBD2 (6 bases). The CDR3 contains 14 residues. Germline lookup yields CDR1 KGHDR and CDR2 SFDVKD. V lost 9 bases, J lost 4 bases, and 14 bases lay in between. The CDR3 spells CATGSQGGTGELFF. The CDR3 nucleotides are TGTGCCACCGGTTCTCAGGGAGGCACCGGGGAGCTGTTTTTT.

This clonotype was detected ten times or more. The V call is TRBV5-1, the J call TRBJ2-1, with D possibly called TRBD1 or TRBD2 (7 bases each). This CDR3 is 15 amino acids long. Germline CDR1 and CDR2: SGHRS and YFSETQ. With 7 bases removed from V and 1 base from J, the gap between germline ends came to 15 bases. CDR3 loop: CASGGGGQSYNEQFF. The CDR3 DNA reads as TGCGCCAGCGGGGGCGGGGGACAGTCCTACAATGAGCAGTTCTTC. Filled out from reference TRBV5-1 and TRBJ2-1, the complete variable domain reads KAGVTQTPRYLIKTRGQQVTLSCSPISGHRSVSWYQQTPGQGLQFLFEYFSETQRNKGNFPGRFSGRQFSNSRSEMNVSTLELGDSALYLCASGGGGQSYNEQFFGPGTRLTVL.

This clonotype was seen ten or more times. The V call is TRBV29-1, the J call TRBJ2-5; TRBD2 is a possible D gene (6 bases). The CDR3 covers 13 residues. Between the trimmed V and J ends, which lost 7 bases and 9 bases, there was a span of 21 bases. Germline values: CDR1 SQVTM, CDR2 ANQGSEA. This chain's CDR3 is CSARGVVLKAQYF. The CDR3 nucleotides read TGCAGCGCCCGCGGGGTAGTACTAAAGGCCCAGTACTTC.

This clonotype was seen repeatedly, ten times or more. This chain joins TRBV7-2 and TRBJ2-3; no firm D call. Germline V gives CDR1 SGHTA, CDR2 FQGNSA. The CDR3 has 14 amino acids. V was clipped by 5 bases and J by 9 bases, with 18 bases between them. The CDR3 loop is CASSRSKVVATQYF. CDR3 DNA: TGTGCCAGCAGCCGTTCAAAAGTGGTGGCCACGCAGTATTTT.

This clonotype was found many times. The chain carries TRBV6-5 and TRBJ2-3; TRBD2 agrees at 7 bases. Germline V CDR1 and CDR2: MNHEY, SVGAGI. The CDR3 is made up of 14 amino acids. The J segment lost 4 bases and the V segment lost 4 bases, leaving 5 bases of the junction unmatched. The CDR3 bases are TGTGCCAGCAGTTGGCGGGGGTTACCAGATACGCAGTATTTT. Translation gives CASSWRGLPDTQYF.

This clonotype was recorded many times. The chain is built from TRBV3-1 and TRBJ2-7, with D perhaps matching TRBD1 or TRBD2 (5 bases each). Germline values: CDR1 LGHDT, CDR2 YNNKEL (reference sequence). The CDR3 is 14 amino acids. Trimming stripped 4 bases from V and 7 bases from J, with 17 bases between. The CDR3 protein is CASSPSGHQEEQYV. CDR3 nucleotides: TGTGCCAGCAGCCCGTCGGGGCACCAGGAGGAGCAGTACGTC.

This clonotype was seen repeatedly, ten times or more. The chain combines TRBV7-9 with TRBJ1-2, with D perhaps matching TRBD1 (5 bases). Germline V CDR1 and CDR2: SEHNR, FQNEAQ (reference sequence). Trimming pared 2 bases from V and 5 bases from J, leaving 12 bases between. The CDR3 sequence is 14 residues long. The CDR3 loop reads CASSLPLKGYGYTF. The DNA for the CDR3 is TGTGCCAGCAGCTTACCCCTGAAGGGGTATGGCTACACCTTC.

This clonotype came up many times. The chain uses TRBV6-5 and TRBJ2-7; TRBD1 matches 8 bases. Germline CDR1 MNHEY, CDR2 SVGAGI. Losses at the gene ends were 2 bases for V and 5 bases for J; bases not matched to a gene: 14. This CDR3 spans 17 amino acids. This CDR3 is CASSYSSGTGDADEQYV. The CDR3 nucleotides are TGTGCCAGCAGTTACAGCTCCGGGACAGGTGACGCCGACGAGCAGTACGTC.

There are many counts of this clonotype. The J gene is TRBJ2-1, the V gene TRBV20-1; 8 bases line up with TRBD1. J gave up 6 bases and V 8 bases, and 12 bases lay outside the gene matches. This CDR3 has 14 amino acids. Germline V lookup: CDR1 DFQATT, CDR2 SNEGSKA (reference sequence). The CDR3 is CSSSRDRKSNEQFF. CDR3 sequence (DNA): TGCAGTTCTTCCCGGGACAGGAAGTCCAATGAGCAGTTCTTC.

In its sample, this clonotype was seen many times. V and J are TRBV5-6 and TRBJ1-1, with a tentative D call TRBD1 (6 bases). This CDR3 is built from 15 residues. The V gene lost 0 bases and the J gene lost 4 bases, with 13 bases spanning the gap. Looked up from germline, CDR1 is SGHDT and CDR2 is YYEEEE. CDR3 coding DNA: TGTGCCAGCAGCTTGGCCGGCAGGGGATTCACTGAAGCTTTCTTT. Protein sequence: CASSLAGRGFTEAFF. Full variable domain (remainder filled in from reference TRBV5-6 and TRBJ1-1): DAGVTQSPTHLIKTRGQQVTLRCSPKSGHDTVSWYQQALGQGPQFIFQYYEEEERQRGNFPDRFSGHQFPNYSSELNVNALLLGDSALYLCASSLAGRGFTEAFFGQGTRLTVV.

This clonotype occurred many times. The chain uses TRBV4-3 and TRBJ2-7; 7 bases agree with TRBD2. The J segment lost 0 bases and the V segment lost 0 bases, leaving 11 bases of the junction unmatched. This CDR3 spans 18 amino acids. Germline V gene data show CDR1 as LGHNA and CDR2 as YSLEER. CDR3 loop: CASSQDSGGPFPSYEQYV. For the CDR3, the DNA is TGCGCCAGCAGCCAAGATTCGGGAGGACCGTTTCCCTCCTACGAGCAGTACGTC.